One sample yielded the 29 T cell receptor beta chains listed below, sequenced in a study of regulatory T cells in long-lasting Graves disease. Sample time point: persistent/refractory GD, antithyroid drugs over 5 years with positive TRAb. The TCR library was made from RNA extracted from PBMCs. Investigators prepared the TCR beta libraries by applying iRepertoire HTBI primers and Arm-PCR of CDR3 regions. Via MiXCR, TCRdb re-called the multiplex PCR reads, giving one row per CDR3 protein. The sample holds 650,000 to 850,000 distinct CDR3 sequences, approximately 29% seen once. Source: peripheral blood mononuclear cells (PBMCs), taken when the disease was refractory, from a patient treated with antithyroid drugs. The receptors were gathered from a female donor with Graves disease.

The V call is TRBV20-1, the J call TRBJ1-5; D gene uncertain. This CDR3 has 14 amino acids. From germline, CDR1 is DFQATT and CDR2 SNEGSKA (reference sequence). With 2 bases removed from V and 5 bases from J, the gap between germline ends came to 13 bases. CDR3 DNA: TGCAGTGCTAGAATTGGGCAAACGGATCAGCCCCAGCATTTT. As protein: CSARIGQTDQPQHF.

The V call is TRBV10-2, the J call TRBJ2-5; 14 bases align to TRBD2. CDR1 and CDR2 from the germline V gene are WSHSY and SAAADI. V lost 6 bases to trimming and J lost 4 bases; unmatched junction nucleotides: 1. The CDR3 runs to 14 residues. This CDR3 is CASRGLAGAETQYF. The CDR3 DNA reads TGCGCCAGCAGGGGACTAGCGGGAGCAGAGACCCAGTACTTC.

This clonotype was seen more than once but under ten times. V and J are TRBV12-5 and TRBJ1-1; no firm D call. Germline CDR1 and CDR2: LGHNT and FRNRAP. The CDR3 has 14 amino acids. The V gene lost 1 base and the J gene lost 4 bases, with 10 bases spanning the gap. The CDR3 sequence: CASGLARGRTEAFF. The DNA of the CDR3 is TGTGCTAGTGGTTTGGCCCGGGGTCGCACTGAAGCTTTCTTT.

This clonotype was seen at least ten times. CDR3 region: CASSPNPPEQYF. Written as DNA, the CDR3 is TGTGCCAGCAGCCCAAACCCTCCCGAGCAGTACTTC. The chain uses TRBV11-2 and TRBJ2-7; D remains ambiguous. CDR3 length: 12 amino acids. In germline, CDR1 is SGHAT, CDR2 FQNNGV. V was cut by 5 bases and J by 6 bases, with 11 bases left in between. The full variable domain, rest sourced from reference TRBV11-2 and TRBJ2-7, is EAGVAQSPRYKIIEKRQSVAFWCNPISGHATLYWYQQILGQGPKLLIQFQNNGVVDDSQLPKDRFSAERLKGVDSTLKIQPAKLEDSAVYLCASSPNPPEQYFGPGTRLTVT.

This clonotype has a handful of counts. The chain has TRBV19 and TRBJ2-7; 10 positions agree with TRBD2. V was pared by 5 bases and J by 6 bases, with 16 bases of the junction left unmatched. Per the germline V gene, CDR1 is LNHDA and CDR2 is SQIVND (reference sequence). The CDR3 consists of 17 residues. CDR3 residues: CASSPRGSGRPSGEQYF. DNA of the CDR3: TGTGCCAGTAGTCCCCGCGGTAGCGGGAGGCCCTCGGGCGAGCAGTACTTC. Together with reference TRBV19 and TRBJ2-7, the CDR3 gives the full variable domain: DGGITQSPKYLFRKEGQNVTLSCEQNLNHDAMYWYRQDPGQGLRLIYYSQIVNDFQKGDIAEGYSVSREKKESFPLTVTSAQKNPTAFYLCASSPRGSGRPSGEQYFGPGTRLTVT.

In this sample, this clonotype turned up many times. The chain couples TRBV12-3 or TRBV12-4 to TRBJ1-1; D remains ambiguous. Deletions cut 6 bases from V and 1 base from J, with 9 bases between. The CDR3 covers 13 residues. DNA of the CDR3: TGTGCCAGCAGGACGGGTGAGAACACTGAAGCTTTCTTT. Its protein is CASRTGENTEAFF.

This clonotype was seen at least ten times. The chain is built from TRBV18 and TRBJ2-7; no clear D gene. V was shortened by 3 bases and J by 5 bases, with 8 bases between the two germline ends. The CDR3 is made up of 12 amino acids. Germline CDR1 is KGHSH and CDR2 is LQKENI. Here the CDR3 DNA reads TGTGCCAGCTCACCTACGACCAACGAGCAGTACTTC. It codes for CASSPTTNEQYF.

The sample holds a few counts of this clonotype. The V and J genes are TRBV20-1 and TRBJ1-1, with TRBD1 matching 8 bases. V was pared by 3 bases and J by 3 bases, with 9 bases of the junction left unmatched. This CDR3 is built from 15 residues. Per the germline V gene, CDR1 is DFQATT and CDR2 is SNEGSKA (reference sequence). The CDR3 sequence: CSARRTGGDHTEAFF. The CDR3 coding sequence is TGCAGTGCTAGGCGCACAGGGGGTGATCACACTGAAGCTTTCTTT.

At least ten counts were recorded for this clonotype. CDR3: CASSFGSVYGYTF. DNA of the CDR3: TGTGCCAGCAGCTTTGGGTCCGTTTATGGCTACACCTTC. The V and J genes are TRBV11-2 and TRBJ1-2, with no clear D. Trimming left V 3 bases short and J 5 bases short, with 10 bases between. The germline V gene encodes CDR1 SGHAT and CDR2 FQNNGV. This CDR3 is built from 13 residues.

There are a few counts of this clonotype. The chain couples TRBV25-1 to TRBJ1-6, with 7 bases identical to TRBD1. The ends lost 2 bases at V and 8 bases at J; junction bases unmatched: 6. Germline CDR1 reads MGHDK; CDR2 reads SYGVNS. The CDR3 has 15 residues. CDR3 loop: CASSEKQGWHSPLHF. Written as DNA, the CDR3 is TGTGCCAGCAGTGAAAAACAGGGGTGGCATTCACCCCTCCACTTT.

This clonotype was found many times. This chain connects TRBV10-1 to TRBJ2-7; D might be TRBD2 (6 bases). V was shortened by 3 bases and J by 4 bases, with 10 bases between the two germline ends. Germline V gene sequence: CDR1 WNHNN, CDR2 SYGVQD (reference sequence). The CDR3 covers 13 residues. CDR3 bases: TGCGCCAGCAGTGAAGCGGGCTGGTACGAGCAGTACTTC. The encoded protein is CASSEAGWYEQYF.

The rearrangement uses TRBV5-1 and TRBJ2-7, with D perhaps TRBD2 (6 bases). The CDR3 is 15 amino acids. Trimming pared 4 bases from V and 3 bases from J, leaving 17 bases between. Germline lookup yields CDR1 SGHRS and CDR2 YFSETQ. This CDR3 reads CASSTSAGWGYEQYF. CDR3 coding DNA: TGCGCCAGCAGCACGAGTGCGGGATGGGGCTACGAGCAGTACTTC.

The chain combines TRBV11-3 with TRBJ2-5; D gene ambiguous. Germline CDR1 is SGHNT and CDR2 is YENEEA. The V end lost 2 bases, the J end lost 2 bases, and 12 bases lay between the germline ends. This CDR3 is 15 amino acids long. Here the CDR3 DNA reads TGTGCCAGCAGCTTACAAGGCTACCAGCAAGAGACCCAGTACTTC. Its protein product is CASSLQGYQQETQYF.

V is TRBV18 and J is TRBJ2-5; the D gene is possibly TRBD1 (7 bases). Germline V CDR1 and CDR2: KGHSH, LQKENI. The V gene lost 5 bases and the J gene lost 2 bases, with 15 bases spanning the gap. CDR3 length: 15 amino acids. CDR3 amino acids: CASSSAGQRQETQYF. The CDR3 DNA reads as TGTGCCAGCTCATCTGCGGGACAGCGGCAAGAGACCCAGTACTTC.

This clonotype showed up just a few times. The gene calls are TRBV6-1 and TRBJ2-7; 11 positions match TRBD1. Trimming took 5 bases from V and 4 from J; bases not matched to a gene: 4. This CDR3 region has 14 residues. Germline V gene data show CDR1 as MNHNS and CDR2 as SASEGT. Here the CDR3 DNA reads TGTGCCAGCAGTAGGACAGGGGGCGCGTACGAGCAGTACTTC. Amino acid sequence: CASSRTGGAYEQYF.

On this clonotype: This clone may be a read error of a much larger clone one base away. The CDR3 nucleotides are TGTGCCAGCAGCGCCGGGACTTATGCCTACGAGCAGTACTTC. Its translation is CASSAGTYAYEQYF. V is TRBV7-3 and J is TRBJ2-7, with a tentative D call TRBD2 (6 bases). The CDR3 has 14 residues. Germline V gene lookup returns CDR1 SGHTA and CDR2 FQGTGA. V was shortened by 5 bases and J by 2 bases, with 13 bases between the two germline ends.

The chain uses TRBV7-9 and TRBJ2-4; D gene unclear. CDR3 length: 15 amino acids. V was pared by 5 bases and J by 0 bases, with 11 bases between. Germline V gene data show CDR1 as SEHNR and CDR2 as FQNEAQ (reference sequence). For the CDR3, the DNA is TGTGCCAGCAGCCCTAAAAACCGAGCCAAAAACATTCAGTACTTC. Its protein product is CASSPKNRAKNIQYF. Combining the CDR3 with reference TRBV7-9 and TRBJ2-4 gives the whole variable domain DTGVSQNPRHKITKRGQNVTFRCDPISEHNRLYWYRQTLGQGPEFLTYFQNEAQLEKSRLLSDRFSAERPKGSFSTLEIQRTEQGDSAMYLCASSPKNRAKNIQYFGAGTRLSVL.

The chain employs TRBV12-3 or TRBV12-4 and TRBJ2-2, with D unresolved. V was clipped by 1 base and J by 4 bases, with 10 bases between them. The CDR3 is made up of 15 amino acids. The CDR3 nucleotides are TGTGCCAGCAGTTTAGAGGAAGTCGGCACCGGGGAGCTGTTTTTT. Translated, it gives CASSLEEVGTGELFF.

This clonotype was seen at least ten times. The rearrangement uses TRBV6-1 and TRBJ2-3; D call uncertain. Germline-derived CDR1 and CDR2 are MNHNS and SASEGT. The CDR3 extends over 12 amino acids. Trimming pared 1 base from V and 6 bases from J, leaving 5 bases between. The CDR3 sequence: CASSEGGDTQYF. The DNA for the CDR3 is TGTGCCAGCAGTGAAGGGGGTGATACGCAGTATTTT.

This clonotype was picked up many times. This rearrangement joins TRBV2 to TRBJ2-4; the match to TRBD2 covers 8 bases. This CDR3 contains 16 residues. The V gene's germline CDR1 is SNHLY and CDR2 FYNNEI. Unmatched junction bases numbered 6, after V lost 3 bases and J lost 2 bases. The CDR3 protein is CASSDFSSGSKNIQYF. CDR3 bases: TGTGCCAGCAGTGATTTCTCTAGCGGGTCCAAAAACATTCAGTACTTC.

The chain has TRBV7-9 and TRBJ2-5, with 7 bases that match TRBD1. The CDR3 extends over 15 amino acids. J lost 2 bases, V lost 2 bases, and 5 bases had no gene match. Germline values: CDR1 SEHNR, CDR2 FQNEAQ (reference sequence). Here the CDR3 DNA reads TGTGCCAGCAGCTTACTAGGGACAGAACAAGAGACCCAGTACTTC. It specifies CASSLLGTEQETQYF.

This clonotype appeared a few times. The V and J genes are TRBV7-2 and TRBJ1-1, with D unresolved. The CDR3 extends over 18 amino acids. CDR1 and CDR2 (germline): SGHTA, FQGNSA. The ends were cut back, 2 bases at V and 3 bases at J, with 22 bases in the middle. The DNA of the CDR3 is TGTGCCAGCAGCTTAAGCTCCCGCCTCGGAGGAGGGTACACTGAAGCTTTCTTT. This gives the protein CASSLSSRLGGGYTEAFF.

This clonotype has more than one count but fewer than ten. V and J are TRBV6-1 and TRBJ1-2; no firm D call. Trimming shortened V by 2 bases and J by 4 bases, and 8 bases separated the two germline ends. The germline CDR1 and CDR2 sequences are MNHNS and SASEGT. CDR3 length: 13 amino acids. As DNA, the CDR3 is TGTGCCAGCAGTGAACGCGGCCCCTATGGCTACACCTTC. This gives the protein CASSERGPYGYTF.

This chain uses TRBV19 with TRBJ2-7; TRBD2 matches at 8 bases. The V segment lost 8 bases and the J segment 0 bases; nucleotides outside the gene matches: 3. The CDR3 extends over 13 amino acids. Germline V gene sequence: CDR1 LNHDA, CDR2 SQIVND (reference sequence). The CDR3 region is CASHSGSSYEQYF. CDR3 DNA sequence: TGTGCCAGTCACAGCGGGAGCTCCTACGAGCAGTACTTC.

This clonotype was picked up one time. The chain has TRBV29-1 and TRBJ2-1; D is possibly TRBD2 (5 bases). Germline values: CDR1 SQVTM, CDR2 ANQGSEA. The CDR3 contains 14 residues. Deletions cut 7 bases from V and 0 bases from J, with 13 bases between. CDR3 loop: CSALSGSSYNEQFF. The CDR3, as DNA: TGCAGCGCCTTGAGCGGAAGCTCCTACAATGAGCAGTTCTTC.

This clonotype appeared a few times. CDR3 protein: CASSYLEGQQETQYF. DNA of the CDR3: TGTGCCAGCAGTTACCTGGAGGGACAGCAAGAGACCCAGTACTTC. V is TRBV6-2 or TRBV6-3 and J is TRBJ2-5, with a tentative D call TRBD1 (7 bases). CDR1 is MNHEY and CDR2 is SVGEGT in the germline V gene. CDR3 length equals 15 residues. Deletions cut 2 bases from V and 2 bases from J, with 12 bases between.

Note on this clonotype: This may be a read error, as it is one base from a much larger clone. This rearrangement joins TRBV28 to TRBJ1-2; tentative D call: TRBD1 (5 bases). Germline assignment: CDR1 MDHEN and CDR2 SYDVKM. The CDR3 is 15 residues long. The DNA of the CDR3 is TGTGCCAGCAGTTTAGTAGGGGCACGGTCCTATGGCCACACCTTC. This encodes CASSLVGARSYGHTF.

This clonotype was detected a few times. This rearrangement joins TRBV12-3 or TRBV12-4 to TRBJ2-1; 11 bases agree with TRBD2. The CDR3 is made up of 14 amino acids. Trimming cost V 7 bases and J 5 bases; bases outside gene matches: 4. Here the CDR3 DNA reads TGTGCCAGCACTCTGACTAGCGGGAACAATGAGCAGTTCTTC. It specifies CASTLTSGNNEQFF.

For this clonotype: It may be a read error: a sequence one base away is much more abundant. The DNA of the CDR3 is TGTGCCAGCAGTGAACCAGAAGGCTATGGCTACGCCTTC. Its translation: CASSEPEGYGYAF. This chain links TRBV2 with TRBJ1-2; D gene uncertain. Germline V lookup: CDR1 SNHLY, CDR2 FYNNEI. The CDR3 has 13 residues.